These 31 T cell receptor beta chains originate from one sample sequenced in a study of blood T cells in healthy people across ages. Then a second PCR, running roughly 7 to 11 cycles, was carried out with a sample-barcoded 5' primer and a J-beta primer mix. TCRdb re-derived calls from the 5' RACE reads in MiXCR, one entry per CDR3 protein. The profile covers hundreds of thousands of distinct CDR3 sequences, with roughly 20% appearing a single time and roughly 3.7% taken by the ten largest. The sequencing input was blood. The receptor source for this set is a man in his 70s in good health.

The chain employs TRBV25-1 and TRBJ2-7, with 10 bases identical to TRBD2. The CDR3 has 17 residues. Germline CDR1 is MGHDK and CDR2 is SYGVNS. Trimming took 3 bases from V and 5 from J; bases not matched to a gene: 13. The CDR3 here is CASSDSSGRGRLHEQYF. In DNA form, the CDR3 reads TGTGCCAGCAGTGATTCGAGCGGGAGGGGCCGACTCCACGAGCAGTACTTC.

The V and J genes are TRBV28 and TRBJ2-2; 8 bases align to TRBD1. J lost 6 bases, V lost 3 bases, and 6 bases had no gene match. The CDR3 totals 15 residues. CDR1 MDHEN and CDR2 SYDVKM come from the germline V gene. The CDR3 region is CASSLQTGAPGELFF. The DNA for the CDR3 is TGTGCCAGCAGTTTGCAGACAGGGGCCCCCGGGGAGCTGTTTTTT.

This clonotype was seen only a few times. This sequence joins TRBV6-2 or TRBV6-3 and TRBJ1-6, with D unclear. Looked up from germline, CDR1 is MNHEY and CDR2 is SVGEGT. This CDR3 is 15 amino acids long. The V end lost 0 bases, the J end lost 7 bases, and 10 bases lay between the germline ends. Here the CDR3 reads CASSYSAIDNSPLHF. In DNA form, the CDR3 reads TGTGCCAGCAGTTACTCGGCCATTGACAATTCACCCCTCCACTTT.

As DNA, the CDR3 is TGTGCCAGCAGCCAAGCTGGGACTAGCGCCTTAGGGCAGTACTTC. Amino acid sequence: CASSQAGTSALGQYF. The V and J genes are TRBV7-9 and TRBJ2-7; 10 positions match TRBD2. Per germline, CDR1 SEHNR and CDR2 FQNEAQ (reference sequence). This CDR3 comprises 15 residues. V gave up 5 bases and J gave up 9 bases; unmatched junction bases: 13.

This clonotype came up a few times. The J gene is TRBJ2-1, the V gene TRBV20-1; no clear D gene. The CDR3 contains 12 residues. Germline V gene sequence: CDR1 DFQATT, CDR2 SNEGSKA (reference sequence). Trimming took 7 bases from V and 2 from J, leaving 9 bases between them. CDR3 in DNA: TGCAGTGTTGGGTCGCCCTACAATGAGCAGTTCTTC. It translates to CSVGSPYNEQFF.

This clonotype has just a few counts. V and J are TRBV7-9 and TRBJ1-6; no clear D gene. V dropped 5 bases and J dropped 3 bases, with 8 bases sitting between them. The CDR3 length is 14 residues. The germline V gene has CDR1 SEHNR and CDR2 FQNEAQ (reference sequence). The CDR3 loop is CASSRQDYNSPLHF. The CDR3 nucleotides read TGTGCCAGCAGCAGACAAGACTATAATTCACCCCTCCACTTT.

This clonotype was counted ten times or more. This sequence joins TRBV28 and TRBJ2-7; D is unclear. Germline CDR1 and CDR2: MDHEN and SYDVKM. The CDR3 extends over 12 amino acids. V lost 6 bases to trimming and J lost 4 bases, with 10 bases between them. The CDR3 region is CASSLPGYEQYF. The DNA of the CDR3 is TGTGCCAGCAGCCTCCCCGGGTACGAGCAGTACTTC.

J is TRBJ1-1 and V is TRBV3-1; D ambiguous. The CDR3 is 14 amino acids. CDR1 and CDR2 from the germline V gene are LGHDT and YNNKEL (reference sequence). Trimming left V 0 bases short and J 6 bases short, with 11 bases between. CDR3 protein: CASSQDASSAEAFF. In DNA form, the CDR3 reads TGTGCCAGCAGCCAAGATGCCTCCTCGGCTGAAGCTTTCTTT.

This clonotype was seen a single time. The J gene is TRBJ1-3, the V gene TRBV9; a weak D match, TRBD1 (6 bases). Germline V lookup: CDR1 SGDLS, CDR2 YYNGEE. CDR3 length: 18 residues. V was cut by 0 bases and J by 0 bases, with 16 bases left in between. This CDR3 reads CASSVDPRLDSSGNTIYF. Here the CDR3 DNA reads TGTGCCAGCAGCGTAGATCCGCGGCTGGACAGCTCTGGAAACACCATATATTTT. Complete variable domain (other parts from reference TRBV9 and TRBJ1-3): DSGVTQTPKHLITATGQRVTLRCSPRSGDLSVYWYQQSLDQGLQFLIQYYNGEERAKGNILERFSAQQFPDLHSELNLSSLELGDSALYFCASSVDPRLDSSGNTIYFGEGSWLTVV.

This clonotype was seen more than once but under ten times. The V and J genes are TRBV2 and TRBJ2-2, with TRBD1 matching over 8 bases. The length of the CDR3 is 14 residues. V shed 5 bases, J shed 6 bases, and the junction held 5 bases outside the gene matches. CDR1 is SNHLY, CDR2 FYNNEI, per germline. CDR3: CASSWQGAAGELFF. CDR3 bases: TGTGCCAGCAGTTGGCAGGGGGCGGCCGGGGAGCTGTTTTTT.

This chain links TRBV7-9 with TRBJ1-2; 9 bases are shared with TRBD1. Per germline, CDR1 SEHNR and CDR2 FQNEAQ (reference sequence). The CDR3 loop spans 16 amino acids. V lost 1 base, J lost 5 bases, and 8 bases stayed unmatched. As DNA, the CDR3 is TGTGCCAGCAGCTTAGTTAAGACAGGGGGACTATATGGCTACACCTTC. This encodes CASSLVKTGGLYGYTF.

The rearrangement joins TRBV5-1 to TRBJ2-5; 10 bases match TRBD2. Trimming took 3 bases from V and 4 from J; bases not matched to a gene: 3. CDR1 is SGHRS and CDR2 is YFSETQ in the germline V gene. The CDR3 contains 14 residues. CDR3 coding DNA: TGCGCCAGCAGCTCAGCGGGAGGGGGAGAGACCCAGTACTTC. Translating gives CASSSAGGGETQYF.

This clonotype was recorded a few times. The J gene is TRBJ2-5, the V gene TRBV5-5; weak D call: TRBD1 (6 bases). The length of the CDR3 is 14 residues. Germline lookup yields CDR1 SGHKS and CDR2 YYEKEE (reference sequence). V lost 0 bases and J 4 bases, leaving 10 bases between the germline ends. CDR3 DNA sequence: TGTGCCAGCAGCTTGGTCGCAGGGGTAGAGACCCAGTACTTC. It yields the protein CASSLVAGVETQYF.

This clonotype showed up just a few times. The rearrangement links TRBV10-3 to TRBJ2-1, with D possibly being TRBD1 (5 bases). There are 11 residues in the CDR3. Per germline, CDR1 ENHRY and CDR2 SYGVKD. Trimming shortened V by 2 bases and J by 15 bases, and 11 bases separated the two germline ends. The chain's CDR3 is CAISEKGMPFF. CDR3 in DNA: TGTGCCATCAGTGAGAAGGGGATGCCGTTCTTC.

This clonotype came up a few times. J is TRBJ2-3 and V is TRBV7-6; 8 bases match TRBD2. This CDR3 has 15 residues. Germline CDR1 SGHVS, CDR2 FNYEAQ. J lost 2 bases, V lost 5 bases, and 6 bases had no gene match. The CDR3 DNA reads as TGTGCCAGCAGCACTCTAGCGGGTTACACAGATACGCAGTATTTT. The encoded protein is CASSTLAGYTDTQYF. Based on the CDR3 plus reference TRBV7-6 and TRBJ2-3, the full variable domain is GAGVSQSPRYKVTKRGQDVALRCDPISGHVSLYWYRQALGQGPEFLTYFNYEAQQDKSGLPNDRFSAERPEGSISTLTIQRTEQRDSAMYRCASSTLAGYTDTQYFGPGTRLTVL.

This clonotype was counted only a few times. The chain joins TRBV3-1 to TRBJ2-7, with D unclear. The V end lost 1 base, the J end lost 1 base, and 23 bases lay between the germline ends. Germline assignment: CDR1 LGHDT and CDR2 YNNKEL (reference sequence). The CDR3 extends over 19 amino acids. CDR3 sequence reads: CASSQGGKLPLFASYEQYF. The CDR3 bases are TGTGCCAGCAGCCAAGGTGGAAAACTACCACTTTTTGCTTCCTACGAGCAGTACTTC.

This clonotype was observed a handful of times. The chain carries TRBV20-1 and TRBJ2-3, with TRBD1 identical over 8 bases. The CDR3 totals 15 residues. From germline, CDR1 is DFQATT and CDR2 SNEGSKA (reference sequence). The ends lost 5 bases at V and 2 bases at J; junction bases unmatched: 9. Here the CDR3 reads CSAGRTGKITDTQYF. The CDR3 coding sequence is TGCAGTGCTGGCAGGACAGGGAAAATCACAGATACGCAGTATTTT.

V is TRBV6-2 or TRBV6-3 and J is TRBJ2-7; 9 bases align to TRBD2. There are 16 residues in the CDR3. Germline V lookup: CDR1 MNHEY, CDR2 SVGEGT. Trimming took 6 bases from V and 0 from J; bases not matched to a gene: 9. In DNA, the CDR3 is TGTGCCAGCAGCCGACCTAGCGGGACCCTCTCCTACGAGCAGTACTTC. Translated, it gives CASSRPSGTLSYEQYF.

This clonotype was counted only a few times. The chain employs TRBV12-3 or TRBV12-4 and TRBJ2-3, with D possibly matching TRBD2 (5 bases). V was cut by 2 bases and J by 7 bases, with 13 bases left in between. The CDR3 has 14 residues. The CDR3 here is CASSLRLAGNTQYF. CDR3 DNA sequence: TGTGCCAGCAGTTTACGGCTAGCCGGAAATACGCAGTATTTT.

A few counts support this clonotype. The genes are TRBV2 and TRBJ2-5; no reliable D call. With 5 bases removed from V and 0 bases from J, the gap between germline ends came to 13 bases. Germline-derived CDR1 and CDR2 are SNHLY and FYNNEI. The CDR3 runs to 15 residues. DNA of the CDR3: TGTGCCAGCAGTAGCAGGCTACAGTACCAAGAGACCCAGTACTTC. It is translated as CASSSRLQYQETQYF.

This clonotype was counted ten times or more. The J gene is TRBJ2-1, the V gene TRBV7-2; a possible D gene is TRBD1 (5 bases). Trimming took 5 bases from V and 6 from J, leaving 14 bases between them. The CDR3 runs to 14 residues. Germline CDR1 reads SGHTA; CDR2 reads FQGNSA. The CDR3 DNA follows: TGTGCCAGCAGCCCCGCAGGGTTGGGCAATGAGCAGTTCTTC. Its translation is CASSPAGLGNEQFF. Variable domain in full (rest from reference TRBV7-2 and TRBJ2-1): GAGVSQSPSNKVTEKGKDVELRCDPISGHTALYWYRQSLGQGLEFLIYFQGNSAPDKSGLPSDRFSAERTGGSVSTLTIQRTQQEDSAVYLCASSPAGLGNEQFFGPGTRLTVL.

The chain employs TRBV27 and TRBJ2-3; possibly TRBD2 for D (6 bases). Trimming cost V 3 bases and J 3 bases, with 10 bases left between them. The CDR3 spans 14 residues. Germline V gene sequence: CDR1 MNHEY, CDR2 SMNVEV (reference sequence). CDR3 bases: TGTGCCAGCAGTTTTCCCGGGAGAACAGATACGCAGTATTTT. It is translated as CASSFPGRTDTQYF.

The genes are TRBV6-6 and TRBJ2-3, with D unclear. Germline assignment: CDR1 MNHNY and CDR2 SVGAGI (reference sequence). Trimming removed 6 bases at V and 7 bases at J, with 17 bases between. This CDR3 contains 14 residues. CDR3 in amino acids: CASRRSLGSNTQYF. CDR3 bases: TGTGCCAGCAGGCGATCTCTTGGCTCCAATACGCAGTATTTT.

This clonotype has more than one count but fewer than ten. CDR3 amino acids: CASSSQTVYNEQFF. DNA for the CDR3: TGTGCCAGCAGCTCCCAGACCGTCTACAATGAGCAGTTCTTC. V usage is TRBV3-1 and J usage is TRBJ2-1; D gene ambiguous. The germline V gene has CDR1 LGHDT and CDR2 YNNKEL (reference sequence). Trimming pared 5 bases from V and 3 bases from J, leaving 11 bases between. The CDR3 has 14 residues.

This clonotype has only a few counts. This chain links TRBV20-1 with TRBJ2-2; D might be TRBD1 or TRBD2, each matching 5 bases. The CDR3 length is 16 residues. Germline loops: CDR1 DFQATT, CDR2 SNEGSKA (reference sequence). Trimming took 3 bases from V and 5 from J, leaving 19 bases between them. The CDR3: CSASPGPNVRTGELFF. The CDR3 DNA reads as TGCAGTGCTAGCCCGGGACCTAATGTTAGGACCGGGGAGCTGTTTTTT.

This chain uses TRBV7-2 with TRBJ2-2; D call uncertain. The CDR3 has 14 amino acids. Germline V CDR1 and CDR2: SGHTA, FQGNSA. Trimming took off 8 bases at V and 0 bases at J, with 10 bases between the two ends. CDR3 DNA: TGTGCCAGCGAAGTGGGATCGAACACCGGGGAGCTGTTTTTT. It specifies CASEVGSNTGELFF.

This clonotype was counted between two and nine times. V is TRBV6-5 and J is TRBJ1-2, with TRBD1 identical over 8 bases. The V segment lost 4 bases and the J segment 5 bases; nucleotides outside the gene matches: 6. Germline values: CDR1 MNHEY, CDR2 SVGAGI. This CDR3 is built from 14 residues. Written as DNA, the CDR3 is TGTGCCAGCAGTTTCCGGGACAGGTCTTATGGCTACACCTTC. This codes for CASSFRDRSYGYTF.

The V gene is TRBV11-2, the J gene TRBJ2-5; 9 bases match TRBD2. The CDR3 loop spans 14 amino acids. The V gene end was trimmed by 5 bases and the J gene end by 5 bases; junction bases not matched to a gene: 6. Germline CDR1 and CDR2: SGHAT and FQNNGV. CDR3 protein: CASSRAGGIETQYF. DNA of the CDR3: TGTGCCAGCAGCAGAGCGGGAGGAATCGAGACCCAGTACTTC. The whole variable domain, filled in from reference TRBV11-2 and TRBJ2-5, reads EAGVAQSPRYKIIEKRQSVAFWCNPISGHATLYWYQQILGQGPKLLIQFQNNGVVDDSQLPKDRFSAERLKGVDSTLKIQPAKLEDSAVYLCASSRAGGIETQYFGPGTRLLVL.

This clonotype was counted a few times. This chain links TRBV5-1 with TRBJ2-3; 9 bases are shared with TRBD2. From germline, CDR1 is SGHRS and CDR2 YFSETQ. The CDR3 consists of 15 residues. Trimming at V came to 3 bases and at J to 5 bases, leaving 7 bases not matched to a gene. CDR3 sequence reads: CASSSSGISIDTQYF. The CDR3 nucleotides read TGCGCCAGCAGCTCTAGCGGGATTTCAATAGATACGCAGTATTTT.

This clonotype was found a few times. J is TRBJ2-2 and V is TRBV18; 14 bases align to TRBD2. CDR1 is KGHSH, CDR2 LQKENI, per germline. This CDR3 has 17 residues. J gave up 6 bases and V 1 base, and 4 bases lay outside the gene matches. The CDR3 sequence is CASSPRLAGGPAGELFF. CDR3 coding DNA: TGTGCCAGCTCACCACGACTAGCGGGAGGGCCCGCCGGGGAGCTGTTTTTT. Combining the CDR3 with reference TRBV18 and TRBJ2-2 gives the whole variable domain NAGVMQNPRHLVRRRGQEARLRCSPMKGHSHVYWYRQLPEEGLKFMVYLQKENIIDESGMPKERFSAEFPKEGPSILRIQQVVRGDSAAYFCASSPRLAGGPAGELFFGEGSRLTVL.

As DNA, the CDR3 is TGTGCCAGCAGTGATGGCGGGACGGCTAAAGAGACCCAGTACTTC. Translation gives CASSDGGTAKETQYF. The rearrangement links TRBV2 to TRBJ2-5, with D possibly TRBD2 on 6 matching bases. Trimming cost V 3 bases and J 3 bases, with 14 bases left between them. This CDR3 comprises 15 residues. Germline CDR1 and CDR2: SNHLY and FYNNEI.